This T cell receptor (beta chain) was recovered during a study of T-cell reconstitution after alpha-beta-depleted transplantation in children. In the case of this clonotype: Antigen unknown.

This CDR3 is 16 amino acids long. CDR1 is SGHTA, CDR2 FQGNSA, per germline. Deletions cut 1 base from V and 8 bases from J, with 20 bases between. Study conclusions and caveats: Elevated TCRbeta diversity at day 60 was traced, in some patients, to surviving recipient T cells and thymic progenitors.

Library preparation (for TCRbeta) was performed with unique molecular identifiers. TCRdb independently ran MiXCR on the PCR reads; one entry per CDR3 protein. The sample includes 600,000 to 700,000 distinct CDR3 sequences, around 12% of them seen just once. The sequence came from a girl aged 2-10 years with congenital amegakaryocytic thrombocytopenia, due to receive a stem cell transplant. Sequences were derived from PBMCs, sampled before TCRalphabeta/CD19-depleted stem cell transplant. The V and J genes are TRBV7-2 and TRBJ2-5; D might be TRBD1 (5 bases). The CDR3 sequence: CASSLEGAYPQVTQYF. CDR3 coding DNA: TGTGCCAGCAGCTTAGAAGGGGCCTACCCCCAAGTTACCCAGTACTTC.